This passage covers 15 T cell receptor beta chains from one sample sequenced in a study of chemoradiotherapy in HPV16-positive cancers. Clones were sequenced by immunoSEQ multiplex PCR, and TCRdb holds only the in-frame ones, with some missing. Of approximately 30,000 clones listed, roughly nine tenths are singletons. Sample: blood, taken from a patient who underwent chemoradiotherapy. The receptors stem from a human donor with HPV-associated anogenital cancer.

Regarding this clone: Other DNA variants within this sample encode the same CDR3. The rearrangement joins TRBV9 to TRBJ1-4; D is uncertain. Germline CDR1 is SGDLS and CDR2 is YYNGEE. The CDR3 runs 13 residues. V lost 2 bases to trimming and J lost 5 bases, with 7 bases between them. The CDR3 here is CASSVGLNEKLFF. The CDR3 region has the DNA TGTGCCAGCAGCGTCGGCTTAAATGAAAAACTGTTTTTT.

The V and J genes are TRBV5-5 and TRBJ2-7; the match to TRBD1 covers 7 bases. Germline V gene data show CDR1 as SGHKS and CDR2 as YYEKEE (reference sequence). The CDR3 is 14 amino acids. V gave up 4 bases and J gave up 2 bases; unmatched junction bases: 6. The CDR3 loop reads CASSAPGQPYEQYF. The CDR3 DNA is TGTGCCAGCAGCGCCCCGGGACAGCCCTACGAGCAGTACTTC. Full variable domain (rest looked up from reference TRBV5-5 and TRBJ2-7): DAGVTQSPTHLIKTRGQQVTLRCSPISGHKSVSWYQQVLGQGPQFIFQYYEKEERGRGNFPDRFSARQFPNYSSELNVNALLLGDSALYLCASSAPGQPYEQYFGPGTRLTVT.

CDR3 bases: TGTGCCAGTAGTACCGGGACATTATACAATGAGCAGTTCTTC. Protein product: CASSTGTLYNEQFF. This chain links TRBV19 with TRBJ2-1, with TRBD1 as a possible D gene (6 bases). The germline V gene has CDR1 LNHDA and CDR2 SQIVND (reference sequence). This CDR3 has 14 residues. Between the trimmed V and J ends, which lost 4 bases and 4 bases, there was a span of 11 bases. Together with reference TRBV19 and TRBJ2-1, the CDR3 gives the full variable domain: DGGITQSPKYLFRKEGQNVTLSCEQNLNHDAMYWYRQDPGQGLRLIYYSQIVNDFQKGDIAEGYSVSREKKESFPLTVTSAQKNPTAFYLCASSTGTLYNEQFFGPGTRLTVL.

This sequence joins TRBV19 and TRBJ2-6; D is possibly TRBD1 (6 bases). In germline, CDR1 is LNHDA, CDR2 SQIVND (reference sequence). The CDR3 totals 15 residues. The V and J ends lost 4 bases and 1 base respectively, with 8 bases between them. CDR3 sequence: CASSTQGSGANVLTF. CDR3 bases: TGTGCCAGTAGTACACAGGGATCTGGGGCCAACGTCCTGACTTTC.

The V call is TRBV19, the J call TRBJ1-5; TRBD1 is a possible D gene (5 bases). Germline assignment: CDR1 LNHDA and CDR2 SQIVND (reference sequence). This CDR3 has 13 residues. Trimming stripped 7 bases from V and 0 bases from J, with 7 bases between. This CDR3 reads CASKTDSNQPQHF. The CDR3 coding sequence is TGTGCCAGTAAGACAGATAGCAATCAGCCCCAGCATTTT.

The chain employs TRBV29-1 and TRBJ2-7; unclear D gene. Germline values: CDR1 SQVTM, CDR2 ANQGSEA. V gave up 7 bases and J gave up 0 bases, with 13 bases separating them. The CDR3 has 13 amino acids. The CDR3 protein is CSASPPSSYEQYF. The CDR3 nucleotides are TGCAGCGCCTCCCCGCCTAGCTCCTACGAGCAGTACTTC.

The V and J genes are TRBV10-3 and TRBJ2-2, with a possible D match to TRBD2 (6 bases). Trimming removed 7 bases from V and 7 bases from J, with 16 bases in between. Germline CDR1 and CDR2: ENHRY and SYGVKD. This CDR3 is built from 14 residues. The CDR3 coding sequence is TGTGCCATCACCAGTGGGACTTCAGTCGGGGAGCTGTTTTTT. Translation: CAITSGTSVGELFF.

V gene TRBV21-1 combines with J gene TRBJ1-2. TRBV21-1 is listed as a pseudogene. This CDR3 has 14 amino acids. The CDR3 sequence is CASSKNGSRAGPTF. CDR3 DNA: TGTGCCAGCAGCAAAAATGGTTCCAGAGCGGGACCCACCTTC.

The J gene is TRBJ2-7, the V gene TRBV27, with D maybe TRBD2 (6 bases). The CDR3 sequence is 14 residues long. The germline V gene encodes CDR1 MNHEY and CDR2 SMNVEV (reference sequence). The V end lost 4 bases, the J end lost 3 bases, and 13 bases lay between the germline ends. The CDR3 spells CASSWGGGDYEQYF. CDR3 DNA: TGTGCCAGCAGTTGGGGAGGTGGGGACTACGAGCAGTACTTC.

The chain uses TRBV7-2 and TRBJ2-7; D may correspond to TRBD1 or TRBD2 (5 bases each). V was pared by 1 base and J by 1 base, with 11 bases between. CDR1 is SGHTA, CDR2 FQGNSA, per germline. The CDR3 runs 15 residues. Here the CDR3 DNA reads TGTGCCAGCAGCTTAGTTGGGACGTATTCCTACGAGCAGTACTTC. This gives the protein CASSLVGTYSYEQYF.

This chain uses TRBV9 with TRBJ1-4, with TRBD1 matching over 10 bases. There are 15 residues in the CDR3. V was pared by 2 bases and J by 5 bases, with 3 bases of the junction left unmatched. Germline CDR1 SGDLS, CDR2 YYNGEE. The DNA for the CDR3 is TGTGCCAGCAGCGTCGACAGGGGGCGGAATGAAAAACTGTTTTTT. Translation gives CASSVDRGRNEKLFF. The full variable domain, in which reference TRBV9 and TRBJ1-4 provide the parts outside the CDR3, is DSGVTQTPKHLITATGQRVTLRCSPRSGDLSVYWYQQSLDQGLQFLIQYYNGEERAKGNILERFSAQQFPDLHSELNLSSLELGDSALYFCASSVDRGRNEKLFFGSGTQLSVL.

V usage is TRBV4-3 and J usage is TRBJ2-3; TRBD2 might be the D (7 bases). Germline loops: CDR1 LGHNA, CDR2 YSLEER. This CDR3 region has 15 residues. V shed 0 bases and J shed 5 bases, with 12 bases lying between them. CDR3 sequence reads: CASSQEAGAGDTQYF. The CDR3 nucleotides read TGCGCCAGCAGCCAAGAGGCGGGGGCGGGAGATACGCAGTATTTT.

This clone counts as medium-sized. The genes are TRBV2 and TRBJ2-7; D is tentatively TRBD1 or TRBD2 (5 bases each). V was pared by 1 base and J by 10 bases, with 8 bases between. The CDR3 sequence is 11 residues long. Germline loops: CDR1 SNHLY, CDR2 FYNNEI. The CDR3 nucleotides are TGTGCCAGCAGTGAAGGGGGGTATCAGTACTTC. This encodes CASSEGGYQYF. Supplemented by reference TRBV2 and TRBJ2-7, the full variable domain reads EPEVTQTPSHQVTQMGQEVILRCVPISNHLYFYWYRQILGQKVEFLVSFYNNEISEKSEIFDDQFSVERPDGSNFTLKIRSTKLEDSAMYFCASSEGGYQYFGPGTRLTVT.

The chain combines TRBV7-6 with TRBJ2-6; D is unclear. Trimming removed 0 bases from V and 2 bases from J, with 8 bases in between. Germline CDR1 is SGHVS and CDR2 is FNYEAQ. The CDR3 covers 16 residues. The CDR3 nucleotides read TGTGCCAGCAGCTTAGCGGGTGGGGCTGGGGCCAACGTCCTGACTTTC. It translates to CASSLAGGAGANVLTF. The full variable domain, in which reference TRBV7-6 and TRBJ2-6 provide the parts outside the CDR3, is GAGVSQSPRYKVTKRGQDVALRCDPISGHVSLYWYRQALGQGPEFLTYFNYEAQQDKSGLPNDRFSAERPEGSISTLTIQRTEQRDSAMYRCASSLAGGAGANVLTFGAGSRLTVL.

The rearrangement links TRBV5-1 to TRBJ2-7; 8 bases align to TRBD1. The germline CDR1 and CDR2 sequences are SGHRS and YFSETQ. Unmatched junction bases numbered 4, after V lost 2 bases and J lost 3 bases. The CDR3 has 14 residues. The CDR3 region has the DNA TGCGCCAGCAGCTTACCAGGGGGCAACTACGAGCAGTACTTC. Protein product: CASSLPGGNYEQYF.